This TCR beta chain was profiled in a study of radiation and T cells in renal cell carcinoma. TCRdb keeps only in-frame clones here, not all; method: immunoSEQ multiplex PCR. The sample holds about 15,000 clones, roughly 64% seen once. About this clone: Antigen: not known.

Germline-derived CDR1 and CDR2 are LNHDA and SQIVND (reference sequence). CDR3 length: 14 residues. Trimming took 6 bases from V and 3 from J; bases not matched to a gene: 5. Whole-study results and caveats: Top tumor clonotypes rose in blood 2 weeks post-radiation, then contracted.

This sample's treatment: 15 Gy SBRT to primary tumor, nephrectomy 4 weeks later. Nephrectomy followed 15 Gy stereotactic body radiation by 4 weeks. Clear cell pathology was present in this patient's renal cell carcinoma. The sequenced sample was tumor tissue, obtained from a patient whose treatment included radiotherapy and nephrectomy. This TCR came from a woman in her seventies with renal cell carcinoma. The chain couples TRBV19 to TRBJ2-3; 8 nucleotides align to TRBD1. In DNA form, the CDR3 reads TGTGCCAGTAGGGGCCGACAGGGGACAGATACGCAGTATTTT. Translating gives CASRGRQGTDTQYF.